This note documents a single TCR beta chain sequence. The target antigen is unknown. The entry originates in a study of cytomegalovirus exposure and HLA in healthy donors. Study-wide points: HLA-A and HLA-B allele assignments for most subjects were reportedly predicted accurately using TCR beta sequences. TCR beta V- and J-gene trimming, according to a later analysis, was linked to a missense DCLRE1C variant.

PCR primers comprised 60 Vbeta and 13 Jbeta primers. Method: immunoSEQ multiplex PCR; TCRdb's copy keeps in-frame clones and lacks some. The sample has approximately 210,000 clones, around 83% seen once. V was clipped by 6 bases and J by 4 bases; unmatched bases: 11. Germline V gene lookup returns CDR1 MNHEY and CDR2 SVGAGI. The CDR3 is made up of 15 amino acids. This TCR was sampled from a woman in her forties in good health and CMV-seronegative. This rearrangement joins TRBV6-5 to TRBJ1-1, with TRBD1 identical over 7 bases. The sequenced material came from PBMCs. CDR3: CASSLRQGGGTEAFF. CDR3 DNA: TGTGCCAGCAGCCTGAGACAGGGCGGTGGCACTGAAGCTTTCTTT.